This TCR beta chain was recorded in a study of T cell responses to AZD1222 COVID-19 vaccine. General study points: Repertoires were obtained solely post-peak T cell response. Among vaccine-associated CD4 TCRs, coverage spanned spike, with dominance at 160-218 and 743-854.

Note on this clone: Antigen specificity is unknown.

The V and J ends lost 1 base and 0 bases respectively, with 8 bases between them. The CDR3 sequence is 15 residues long. Germline V CDR1 and CDR2: SGHTS, YDEGEE. The protocol was immunoSEQ multiplex PCR, while the TCRdb copy is restricted to in-frame clones and leaves out a portion. The sample includes about 130,000 clones, roughly 90% seen only once; the top ten take 2.8%. This clonotype was obtained from an adult in good health. This material consisted of peripheral blood, taken on day 0 of AZD1222 vaccination. V gene TRBV5-8 combines with J gene TRBJ1-3; D call uncertain. As DNA, the CDR3 is TGTGCCAGCAGCTTGCTCCCGCGCTCTGGAAACACCATATATTTT. This sequence encodes CASSLLPRSGNTIYF.